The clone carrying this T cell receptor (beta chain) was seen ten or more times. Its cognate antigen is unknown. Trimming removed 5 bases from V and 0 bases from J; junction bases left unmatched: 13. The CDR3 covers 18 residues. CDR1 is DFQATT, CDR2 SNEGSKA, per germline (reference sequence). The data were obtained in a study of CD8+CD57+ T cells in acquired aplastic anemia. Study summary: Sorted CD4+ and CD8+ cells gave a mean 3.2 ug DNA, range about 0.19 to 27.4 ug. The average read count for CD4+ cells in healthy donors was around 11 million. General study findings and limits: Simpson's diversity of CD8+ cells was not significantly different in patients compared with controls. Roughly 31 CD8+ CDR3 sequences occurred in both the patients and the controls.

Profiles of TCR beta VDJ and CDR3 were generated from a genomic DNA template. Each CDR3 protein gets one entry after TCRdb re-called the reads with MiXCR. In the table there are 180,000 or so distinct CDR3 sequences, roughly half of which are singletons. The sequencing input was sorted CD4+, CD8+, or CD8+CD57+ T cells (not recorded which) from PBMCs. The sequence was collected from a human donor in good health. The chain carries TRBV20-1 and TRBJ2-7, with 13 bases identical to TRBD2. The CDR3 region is CSAYTPGLAGRLSYEQYF. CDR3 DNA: TGCAGTGCTTATACTCCGGGACTAGCGGGGCGCCTCTCCTACGAGCAGTACTTC.